This entry features one T cell receptor beta chain sequence. Antigen unknown. Assay used: immunoSEQ multiplex PCR; TCRdb lists only in-frame clones, some missing. The sample contains about 110,000 clones, approximately 94% of which appear only once. This record comes from a study of T cell responses to AZD1222 COVID-19 vaccine. Study findings and constraints: At study baseline, merely over 5 AZD1222 recipients were seropositive. The span of vaccine-associated CD4 TCRs extended across spike, with dominance at 160-218 and 743-854.

The CDR3 extends over 14 amino acids. Germline lookup yields CDR1 LNHDA and CDR2 SQIVND (reference sequence). With 7 bases removed from V and 2 bases from J, the gap between germline ends came to 15 bases. The rearrangement links TRBV19 to TRBJ2-7; D is possibly TRBD2 (7 bases). The origin of this receptor is an adult who received the AZD1222 COVID-19 vaccine. Sequencing used peripheral blood, obtained 28 days after the second AZD1222 dose. In DNA, the CDR3 is TGTGCCAGTAATACGGGGGGCTCCCCCTACGAGCAGTACTTC. It translates to CASNTGGSPYEQYF.